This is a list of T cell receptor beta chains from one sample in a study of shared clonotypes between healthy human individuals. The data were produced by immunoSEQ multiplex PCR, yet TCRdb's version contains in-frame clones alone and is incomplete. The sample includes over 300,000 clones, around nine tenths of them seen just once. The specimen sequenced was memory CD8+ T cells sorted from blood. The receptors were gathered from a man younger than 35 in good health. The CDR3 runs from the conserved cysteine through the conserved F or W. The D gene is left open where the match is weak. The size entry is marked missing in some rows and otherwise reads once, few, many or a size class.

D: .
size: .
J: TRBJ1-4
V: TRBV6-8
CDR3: CASTEDSRINEKLFF
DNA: TGTGCCAGCACTGAAGACAGCAGGATTAATGAAAAACTGTTTTTT

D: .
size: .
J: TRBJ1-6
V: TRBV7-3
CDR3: CASSPDAGTNSPLHF
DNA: TGTGCCAGCAGCCCCGACGCAGGGACGAATTCACCCCTCCACTTT

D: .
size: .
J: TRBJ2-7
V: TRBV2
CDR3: CASTHPRGVPSAYQYF
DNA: TGTGCCAGCACTCACCCACGGGGCGTCCCATCCGCCTATCAGTACTTC

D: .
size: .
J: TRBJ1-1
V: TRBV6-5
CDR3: CASSYSIEMNTEAFF
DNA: TGTGCCAGCAGTTACTCGATAGAGATGAACACTGAAGCTTTCTTT

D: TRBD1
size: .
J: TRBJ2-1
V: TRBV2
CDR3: CASKADRGTSFRDEQFF
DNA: TGTGCCAGCAAGGCGGACAGGGGAACCTCTTTTCGCGATGAGCAGTTCTTC

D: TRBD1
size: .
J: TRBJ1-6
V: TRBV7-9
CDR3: CASTQQGVQEFPYNSPLHF
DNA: TGTGCCAGCACCCAACAGGGGGTTCAGGAGTTCCCCTATAATTCACCCCTCCACTTT

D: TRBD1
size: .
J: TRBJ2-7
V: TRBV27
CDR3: CASSAGQGIYEQYF
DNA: TGTGCCAGCTCCGCGGGACAGGGGATCTACGAGCAGTACTTC

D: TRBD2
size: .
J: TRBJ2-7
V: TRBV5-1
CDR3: CASSLGGLLAYEQYF
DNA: TGCGCCAGCAGCTTGGGGGGACTACTCGCCTACGAGCAGTACTTC

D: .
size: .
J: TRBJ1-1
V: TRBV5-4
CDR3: CASSWTLNTEAFF
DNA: TGTGCCAGCAGCTGGACCCTGAACACTGAAGCTTTCTTT

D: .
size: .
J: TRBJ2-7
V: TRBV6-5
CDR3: CASSYLPPDSSYEQYF
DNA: TGTGCCAGCAGTTATCTCCCCCCGGACAGCTCCTACGAGCAGTACTTC

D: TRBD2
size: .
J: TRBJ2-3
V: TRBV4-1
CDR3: CASSQDPPLAGGVTDTQYF
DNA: TGCGCCAGCAGCCAAGATCCCCCTCTAGCGGGGGGAGTCACAGATACGCAGTATTTT

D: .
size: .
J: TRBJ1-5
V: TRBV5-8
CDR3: CASSLNVGYQPQHF
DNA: TGTGCCAGCAGCTTGAATGTGGGATATCAGCCCCAGCATTTT

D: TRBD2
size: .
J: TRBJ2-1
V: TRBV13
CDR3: CASSDQGLAGGSSYNEQFF
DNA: TGTGCCAGCAGCGATCAGGGACTAGCGGGGGGGAGCTCCTACAATGAGCAGTTCTTC

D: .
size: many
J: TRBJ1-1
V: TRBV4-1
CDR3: CASSQGEGPANTEAFF
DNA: TGCGCCAGCAGCCAAGGCGAAGGGCCAGCCAACACTGAAGCTTTCTTT

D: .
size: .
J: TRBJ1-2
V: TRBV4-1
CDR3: CASSPAFDGGPRVYTF
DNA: TGCGCCAGCAGCCCCGCTTTCGACGGGGGCCCTAGGGTCTACACCTTC

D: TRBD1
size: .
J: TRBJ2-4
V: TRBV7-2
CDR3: CASSHLTGGIDIQYF
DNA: TGTGCCAGCAGCCACCTCACAGGGGGCATTGACATTCAGTACTTC

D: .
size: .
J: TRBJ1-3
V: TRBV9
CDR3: CASSGGNTIYF
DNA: TGTGCCAGCAGTGGTGGAAACACCATATATTTT

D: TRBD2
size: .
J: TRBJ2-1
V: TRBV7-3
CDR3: CASSLSPSGGTPFGEQFF
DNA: TGTGCCAGCAGCTTAAGTCCTAGCGGGGGGACCCCCTTTGGGGAGCAGTTCTTC

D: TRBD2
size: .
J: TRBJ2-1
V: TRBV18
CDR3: CASSRIAGVGPSSYNEQFF
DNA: TGTGCCAGCTCGCGTATAGCGGGAGTGGGGCCTAGCTCCTACAATGAGCAGTTCTTC

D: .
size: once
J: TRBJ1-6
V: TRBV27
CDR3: CASSPLSSSVYNSPLHF
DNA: TGTGCCAGCAGCCCGCTTAGTTCCTCCGTGTATAATTCACCCCTCCACTTT

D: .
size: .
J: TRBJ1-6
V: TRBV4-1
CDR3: CASSHVSSPLHF
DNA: TGCGCCAGCAGCCACGTGAGTTCACCCCTCCACTTT

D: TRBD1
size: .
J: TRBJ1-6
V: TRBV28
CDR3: CASSGDSSYNSPLHF
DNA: TGTGCCAGCAGTGGGGACAGCTCCTATAATTCACCCCTCCACTTT

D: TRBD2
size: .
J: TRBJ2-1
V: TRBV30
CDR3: CAGIAGVYYEQFF
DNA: TGTGCCGGGATAGCGGGAGTCTACTATGAGCAGTTCTTC

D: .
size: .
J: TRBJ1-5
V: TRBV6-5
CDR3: CASSPDRDQPQHF
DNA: TGTGCCAGCAGCCCCGACAGAGACCAGCCCCAGCATTTT

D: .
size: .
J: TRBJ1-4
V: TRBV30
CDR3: CAWRARWGEKLFF
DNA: TGTGCCTGGAGGGCACGCTGGGGGGAAAAACTGTTTTTT

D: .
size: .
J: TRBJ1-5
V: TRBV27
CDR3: CASSSGKGQPQHF
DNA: TGTGCCAGCAGTTCGGGGAAAGGCCAGCCCCAGCATTTT

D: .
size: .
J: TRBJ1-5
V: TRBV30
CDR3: CAWSRREGGGIFSNQPQHF
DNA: TGTGCCTGGAGCCGACGAGAGGGGGGCGGGATCTTTAGCAATCAGCCCCAGCATTTT

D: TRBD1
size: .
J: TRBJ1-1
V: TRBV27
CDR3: CASSQTGGSTEAFF
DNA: TGTGCCAGCAGCCAGACAGGGGGGAGCACTGAAGCTTTCTTT

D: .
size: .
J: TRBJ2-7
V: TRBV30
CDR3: CAWGTIHEQYF
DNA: TGTGCCTGGGGGACAATCCACGAGCAGTACTTC

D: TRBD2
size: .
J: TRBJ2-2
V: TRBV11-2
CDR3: CASSLGLAGGTGELFF
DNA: TGTGCCAGCAGCTTAGGACTAGCGGGAGGCACCGGGGAGCTGTTTTTT

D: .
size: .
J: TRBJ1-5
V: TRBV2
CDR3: CASQGRKNQPQHF
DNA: TGTGCCAGCCAGGGACGGAAGAATCAGCCCCAGCATTTT

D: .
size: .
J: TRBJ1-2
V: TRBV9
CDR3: CASSTDGLRGYTF
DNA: TGTGCCAGCAGCACTGACGGGCTCCGAGGCTACACCTTC

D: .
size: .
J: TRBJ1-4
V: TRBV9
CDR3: CASSVGQGGVEKLFF
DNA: TGTGCCAGCAGCGTAGGTCAAGGGGGAGTTGAAAAACTGTTTTTT

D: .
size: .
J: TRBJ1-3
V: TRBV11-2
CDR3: CASTSQGLSGNTIYF
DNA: TGTGCCAGCACCTCCCAGGGTCTCTCTGGAAACACCATATATTTT

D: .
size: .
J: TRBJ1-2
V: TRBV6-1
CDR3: CASSVGNYGYTF
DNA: TGTGCCAGCAGTGTTGGGAACTATGGCTACACCTTC

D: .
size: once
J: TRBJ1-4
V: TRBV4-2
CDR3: CASSQGPAGEKLFF
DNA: TGTGCCAGCAGCCAGGGACCGGCGGGTGAAAAACTGTTTTTT

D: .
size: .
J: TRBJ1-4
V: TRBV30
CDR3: CAWSTTNEKLFF
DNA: TGTGCCTGGAGCACAACTAATGAAAAACTGTTTTTT

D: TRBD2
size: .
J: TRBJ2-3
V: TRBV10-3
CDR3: CAISNGLAGPPETQYF
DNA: TGTGCCATCTCAAACGGACTAGCGGGGCCTCCTGAAACGCAGTATTTT

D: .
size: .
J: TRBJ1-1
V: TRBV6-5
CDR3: CASSYSRTGLNTEAFF
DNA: TGTGCCAGCAGTTACTCGAGAACGGGTTTGAACACTGAAGCTTTCTTT

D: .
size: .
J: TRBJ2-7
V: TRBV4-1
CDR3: CASSHQTGSSYEQYF
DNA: TGCGCCAGCAGCCATCAGACAGGAAGCTCCTACGAGCAGTACTTC

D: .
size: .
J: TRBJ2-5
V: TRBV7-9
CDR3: CASSLPGPGPETQYF
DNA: TGTGCCAGCAGCTTACCTGGACCCGGTCCAGAGACCCAGTACTTC